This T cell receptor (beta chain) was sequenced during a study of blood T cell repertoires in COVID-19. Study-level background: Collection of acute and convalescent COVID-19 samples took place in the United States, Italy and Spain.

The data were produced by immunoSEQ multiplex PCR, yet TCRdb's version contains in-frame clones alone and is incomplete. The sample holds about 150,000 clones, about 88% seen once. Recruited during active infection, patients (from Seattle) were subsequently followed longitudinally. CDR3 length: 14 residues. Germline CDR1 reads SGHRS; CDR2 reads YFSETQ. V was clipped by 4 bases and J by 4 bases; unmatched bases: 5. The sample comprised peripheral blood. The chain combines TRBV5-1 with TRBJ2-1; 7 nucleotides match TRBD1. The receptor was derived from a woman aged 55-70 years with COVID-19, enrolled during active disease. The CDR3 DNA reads TGCGCCAGCAGCCCTGGACAGGCTTACAATGAGCAGTTCTTC. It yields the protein CASSPGQAYNEQFF.